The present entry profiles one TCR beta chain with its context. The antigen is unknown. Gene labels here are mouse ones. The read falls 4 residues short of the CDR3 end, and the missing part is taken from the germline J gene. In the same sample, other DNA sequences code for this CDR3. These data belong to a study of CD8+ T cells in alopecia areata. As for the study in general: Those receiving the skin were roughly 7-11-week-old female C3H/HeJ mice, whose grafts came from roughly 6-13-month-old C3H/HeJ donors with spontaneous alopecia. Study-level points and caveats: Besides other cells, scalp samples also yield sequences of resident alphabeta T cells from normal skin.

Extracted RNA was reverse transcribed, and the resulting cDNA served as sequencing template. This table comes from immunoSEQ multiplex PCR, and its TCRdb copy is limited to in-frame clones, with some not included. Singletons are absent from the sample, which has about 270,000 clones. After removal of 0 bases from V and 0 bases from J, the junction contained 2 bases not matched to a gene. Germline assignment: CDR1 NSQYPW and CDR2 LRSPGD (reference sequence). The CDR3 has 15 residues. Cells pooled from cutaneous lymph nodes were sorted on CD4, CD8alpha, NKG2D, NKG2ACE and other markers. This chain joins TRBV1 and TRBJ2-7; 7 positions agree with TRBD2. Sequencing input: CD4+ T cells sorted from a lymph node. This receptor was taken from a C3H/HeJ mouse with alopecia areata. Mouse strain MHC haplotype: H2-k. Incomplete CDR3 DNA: TGCACCTGCAGTGCAGATGGGGGGAGCTCCTAT. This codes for CTCSADGGSSY. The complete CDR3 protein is CTCSADGGSSYEQYF.